Listed below are T cell receptor beta chains from one sample, sequenced in a study of PD-L1 blockade in urothelial cancer. Assay used: immunoSEQ multiplex PCR; TCRdb lists only in-frame clones, some missing. In the table there are some 45,000 clones, around 81% of which are singletons. Sequences were derived from PBMCs, sampled around atezolizumab (anti-PD-L1) treatment. These receptors were collected from a man between 60 and 75 years old with urothelial cancer. The CDR3 runs from the conserved cysteine through the conserved F or W. D genes are given only for firm matches. Size tells how often a clone was seen (once, few, many) or the class of an expanded clone, and some rows leave it out.

>13|.|.|TRBJ2-7|TRBV28
CASTARGRYEQYF
TGTGCCAGCACGGCCAGGGGTCGGTACGAGCAGTACTTC
>11|.|once|TRBJ1-2|TRBV5-6
CASSFGGGYTF
TGTGCCAGCAGCTTCGGGGGTGGCTACACCTTC
>15|.|many|TRBJ1-5|TRBV1
CTSSPYGQGREPQHF
TGCACCAGCAGCCCATACGGACAGGGCCGGGAGCCCCAGCATTTT
>13|.|once|TRBJ2-3|TRBV4-1
CASSQRGTDTQYF
TGCGCCAGCAGCCAACGGGGGACAGATACGCAGTATTTT
>13|.|large|TRBJ1-4|TRBV2
CASSVQGTGELFF
TGTGCCAGCAGTGTACAGGGAACTGGGGAACTGTTTTTT
>14|TRBD2|few|TRBJ2-7|TRBV19
CASSIEGLAGEQYF
TGTGCCAGTAGTATAGAAGGACTAGCGGGCGAGCAGTACTTC
>16|.|once|TRBJ2-2|TRBV5-8
CASSLLASTNTGELFF
TGTGCCAGCAGCTTGTTAGCCAGCACAAACACCGGGGAGCTGTTTTTT
>14|.|many|TRBJ2-1|TRBV11-2
CASSLQPTYNEQFF
TGTGCCAGCAGCCTCCAACCCACATACAATGAGCAGTTCTTC
>12|TRBD2|.|TRBJ2-7|TRBV30
CAWSWGGGEQYF
TGTGCCTGGAGCTGGGGGGGAGGTGAGCAGTACTTC
>15|.|many|TRBJ1-2|TRBV28
CASLPTRQAVYGYTF
TGTGCCAGCCTTCCAACCCGACAGGCCGTCTATGGCTACACCTTC
>14|.|.|TRBJ1-5|TRBV27
CASSPEGGYQPQHF
TGTGCCAGCAGCCCAGAAGGGGGTTATCAGCCCCAGCATTTT
>11|.|.|TRBJ1-3|TRBV6-5
CASRDRRAIYF
TGTGCCAGCAGAGACAGGCGCGCCATATATTTT
>14|TRBD1|.|TRBJ2-1|TRBV7-9
CASSPGGAWEQQFF
TGTGCCAGCAGCCCAGGGGGCGCGTGGGAACAGCAGTTCTTC
>12|.|.|TRBJ1-5|TRBV19
CASSSSFQPQHF
TGTGCCAGTAGTTCGAGTTTTCAGCCCCAGCATTTT
>14|.|once|TRBJ1-6|TRBV6-5
CASSSSSYNSPLHF
TGTGCCAGCAGTTCGAGCTCCTATAATTCACCCCTCCACTTT
>15|TRBD1|.|TRBJ2-3|TRBV10-3
CAISAGTGGADTQYF
TGTGCCATCAGCGCCGGGACAGGAGGGGCAGATACGCAGTATTTT
>13|TRBD1|.|TRBJ2-2|TRBV10-2
CVTQGFRTGELFF
TGCGTAACACAGGGGTTTCGGACCGGGGAGCTGTTTTTT
>13|.|few|TRBJ1-1|TRBV18
CASSSTGSTEAFF
TGTGCCAGCTCATCTACAGGGTCAACTGAAGCTTTCTTT
>14|TRBD1|.|TRBJ1-1|TRBV7-2
CASSWRDRVTEAFF
TGTGCCAGCAGCTGGAGGGACAGGGTTACTGAAGCTTTCTTT
>16|.|.|TRBJ1-4|TRBV5-6
CASSAARGGVREKLFF
TGTGCCAGCAGCGCTGCGAGGGGGGGCGTACGTGAAAAACTGTTTTTT
>15|TRBD2|.|TRBJ2-1|TRBV6-4
CASSEGTSGRNEQFF
TGTGCCAGCAGTGAAGGGACTAGCGGGAGAAATGAGCAGTTCTTC
>15|.|.|TRBJ1-1|TRBV10-2
CASSESTLGARKAFF
TGCGCCAGCAGTGAGTCGACGTTGGGGGCGCGGAAAGCTTTCTTT
>14|TRBD1|few|TRBJ1-4|TRBV29-1
CSVAPGTGSSQLFF
TGCAGCGTTGCCCCCGGGACAGGGAGTTCCCAACTGTTTTTT
>14|TRBD1|.|TRBJ1-3|TRBV28
CASGTGGSGNTIYF
TGTGCCAGCGGGACAGGGGGCTCAGGAAACACCATATATTTT
>17|.|.|TRBJ2-7|TRBV2
CASSAILQGESTYEQYF
TGTGCCAGCAGCGCCATACTACAGGGTGAGTCGACCTACGAGCAGTACTTC
>17|TRBD2|.|TRBJ2-7|TRBV5-1
CASRPAGTSGVPYEQYF
TGCGCCAGCAGACCCGCCGGCACTAGCGGGGTCCCCTACGAGCAGTACTTC
>18|TRBD2|.|TRBJ2-1|TRBV4-1
CASSQTPRSSGRLDEQFF
TGCGCCAGCAGCCAAACCCCCCGGAGTAGCGGGAGATTGGATGAGCAGTTCTTC
>15|.|.|TRBJ1-4|TRBV7-2
CASSLVSREGEKLFF
TGTGCCAGCAGCTTAGTATCGCGGGAGGGGGAAAAACTGTTTTTT
>14|.|.|TRBJ1-2|TRBV25-1
CASLEGTAKNGYTF
TGTGCCAGCCTCGAGGGTACCGCGAAGAATGGCTACACCTTC
>14|TRBD1|.|TRBJ1-6|TRBV6-6
CASSQTGVGSPLHF
TGTGCCAGCAGTCAGACAGGGGTTGGTTCACCCCTCCACTTT
>15|TRBD2|.|TRBJ2-3|TRBV7-2
CASTPPGGSRDTQYF
TGTGCCAGCACCCCCCCCGGGGGGAGTCGAGATACGCAGTATTTT
>16|.|.|TRBJ2-7|TRBV27
CASSRQEAGRGYEQYF
TGTGCCAGCAGTCGACAGGAGGCTGGTCGAGGCTACGAGCAGTACTTC
>14|.|.|TRBJ2-1|TRBV25-1
CASTGGGSYNEQFF
TGTGCCAGCACTGGGGGGGGCTCTTACAATGAGCAGTTCTTC
>15|TRBD2|.|TRBJ2-7|TRBV7-2
CASSLGLAGTYEQYF
TGTGCCAGCAGCCTCGGACTAGCGGGAACCTACGAGCAGTACTTC
>15|.|.|TRBJ2-7|TRBV21-1
CASATGTGISYEQYF
TGTGCCAGCGCCACCGGGACAGGGATCTCCTACGAGCAGTACTTC
>15|.|.|TRBJ2-3|TRBV6-1
CASTRDLTSTDTQYF
TGTGCCAGCACCCGCGACTTGACTAGCACAGATACGCAGTATTTT
>15|TRBD2|.|TRBJ2-7|TRBV6-5
CASSYSIVTSAEQYF
TGTGCCAGCAGTTACTCGATAGTGACTAGCGCCGAGCAGTACTTC
>15|TRBD1|few|TRBJ1-2|TRBV9
CASSTSGQGSYGYTF
TGTGCCAGCAGCACCTCGGGACAGGGTAGCTATGGCTACACCTTC
>15|TRBD1|.|TRBJ1-5|TRBV6-1
CASSWTGGLDQPQHF
TGTGCCAGCAGTTGGACAGGGGGTTTGGATCAGCCCCAGCATTTT
>16|TRBD2|.|TRBJ2-7|TRBV25-1
CASSRLAGDPTYEQYF
TGTGCCAGCAGTCGACTAGCGGGGGACCCTACCTACGAGCAGTACTTC
>15|TRBD1|.|TRBJ1-1|TRBV6-5
CASSYNRGMNTEAFF
TGTGCCAGCAGTTATAACAGGGGGATGAACACTGAAGCTTTCTTT
>13|.|.|TRBJ2-1|TRBV19
CASSIRPSYQQFF
TGTGCCAGTAGTATCCGTCCTAGTTATCAGCAGTTCTTC
>15|.|.|TRBJ1-2|TRBV27
CASSLNPGTPSGYTF
TGTGCCAGCAGTTTAAATCCAGGGACTCCGTCTGGCTACACCTTC
>15|TRBD1|.|TRBJ2-7|TRBV6-1
CATDEPGQGFYEQYF
TGTGCCACCGACGAACCGGGACAGGGTTTCTACGAGCAGTACTTC
>16|TRBD1|.|TRBJ1-1|TRBV7-9
CASSLADRMQNTEAFF
TGTGCCAGCAGCTTAGCGGACAGGATGCAGAACACTGAAGCTTTCTTT
>12|.|.|TRBJ2-1|TRBV5-4
CASSLAGNEQFF
TGTGCCAGCAGCTTGGCGGGTAATGAGCAGTTCTTC
>16|TRBD2|.|TRBJ2-7|TRBV10-3
CATTGTSGRKAGEQYF
TGTGCCACAACCGGGACTAGCGGGAGAAAAGCGGGGGAGCAGTACTTC
>15|.|.|TRBJ2-1|TRBV30
CAWSVDAGFGGEQFF
TGTGCCTGGAGTGTAGACGCGGGATTCGGGGGTGAGCAGTTCTTC
>15|.|once|TRBJ2-6|TRBV7-2
CASSMRASGANVLTF
TGTGCCAGCAGCATGAGGGCGTCTGGGGCCAACGTCCTGACTTTC
>17|TRBD2|.|TRBJ2-5|TRBV4-2
CASSHSGLAGEGETQYF
TGTGCCAGCAGCCACTCGGGACTAGCGGGAGAGGGAGAGACCCAGTACTTC
>12|.|.|TRBJ1-1|TRBV30
CAWSVQGTEAFF
TGTGCCTGGAGTGTACAGGGAACTGAAGCTTTCTTT
>15|TRBD1|.|TRBJ1-1|TRBV4-1
CASSQWDRMNTEAFF
TGCGCCAGCAGCCAATGGGACAGGATGAACACTGAAGCTTTCTTT
>14|.|.|TRBJ2-1|TRBV4-1
CASSQEHRYNEQFF
TGCGCCAGCAGCCAAGAACACAGGTACAATGAGCAGTTCTTC
>13|.|.|TRBJ1-1|TRBV7-2
CASSPPSGTEAFF
TGTGCCAGCAGCCCTCCTTCGGGAACTGAAGCTTTCTTT
>17|TRBD2|.|TRBJ2-1|TRBV11-2
CASSHILASGVGNEQFF
TGTGCCAGCAGCCACATTTTGGCTAGCGGGGTCGGCAATGAGCAGTTCTTC
>14|.|.|TRBJ2-7|TRBV11-2
CASSLVPGSYEQYF
TGTGCCAGCAGCTTAGTTCCAGGGTCCTACGAGCAGTACTTC
>15|.|.|TRBJ2-1|TRBV19
CASSMGIDSLGEQFF
TGTGCCAGTAGTATGGGGATAGACAGTCTGGGTGAGCAGTTCTTC
>15|.|.|TRBJ2-5|TRBV19
CASSNPGRVEETQYF
TGTGCCAGTAGTAACCCCGGCAGGGTGGAGGAGACCCAGTACTTC